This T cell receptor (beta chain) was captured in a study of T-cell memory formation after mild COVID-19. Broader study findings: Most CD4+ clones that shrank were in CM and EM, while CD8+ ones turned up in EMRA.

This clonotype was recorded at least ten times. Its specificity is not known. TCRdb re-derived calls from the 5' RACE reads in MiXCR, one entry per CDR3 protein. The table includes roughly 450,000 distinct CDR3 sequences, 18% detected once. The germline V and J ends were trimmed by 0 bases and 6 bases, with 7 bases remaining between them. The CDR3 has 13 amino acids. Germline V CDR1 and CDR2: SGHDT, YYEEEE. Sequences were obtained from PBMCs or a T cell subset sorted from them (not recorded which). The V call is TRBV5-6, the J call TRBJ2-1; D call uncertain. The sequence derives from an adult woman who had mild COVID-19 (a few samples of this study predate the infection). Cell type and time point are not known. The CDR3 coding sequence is TGTGCCAGCAGCTTGGCCCGTGGCAATGAGCAGTTCTTC. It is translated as CASSLARGNEQFF.